Below are 25 T cell receptor beta chains sequenced from a single sample in a study of T cell changes during pregnancy in multiple sclerosis. Here immunoSEQ multiplex PCR was the method, and the copy in TCRdb shows in-frame clones only, minus some. Of fewer than 80,000 clones listed, approximately 93% are singletons. This sample comprised CD4+ T cells from peripheral blood mononuclear cells, obtained after pregnancy. The receptors derive from a female donor with multiple sclerosis, enrolled in a pregnancy study.

The sample holds a few counts of this clone. The chain's CDR3 is CASRRDISNQPQHF. The CDR3 bases are TGTGCCAGCAGGAGGGACATTAGCAATCAGCCCCAGCATTTT. The genes are TRBV2 and TRBJ1-5; TRBD1 is a possible D gene (6 bases). The length of the CDR3 is 14 residues. The germline CDR1 and CDR2 sequences are SNHLY and FYNNEI. V dropped 6 bases and J dropped 0 bases, with 9 bases sitting between them.

The rearrangement joins TRBV5-8 to TRBJ2-7; TRBD2 might be the D (6 bases). The V end lost 1 base, the J end lost 2 bases, and 16 bases lay between the germline ends. Per germline, CDR1 SGHTS and CDR2 YDEGEE. This CDR3 region has 16 residues. CDR3 nucleotide sequence: TGTGCCAGCAGCTTGTCCCTCGGGGGAGCTACCTACGAGCAGTACTTC. It is translated as CASSLSLGGATYEQYF.

The chain employs TRBV11-3 and TRBJ2-1, with 9 bases matching TRBD2. Per germline, CDR1 SGHNT and CDR2 YENEEA. Losses at the gene ends were 2 bases for V and 7 bases for J; bases not matched to a gene: 9. The CDR3 runs 16 residues. The CDR3 coding sequence is TGTGCCAGCAGCTTAAATGGCGGGAGGGGGTGGAATGAGCAGTTCTTC. Protein: CASSLNGGRGWNEQFF.

The rearrangement links TRBV28 to TRBJ1-5; 12 nucleotides match TRBD1. Germline V gives CDR1 MDHEN, CDR2 SYDVKM. The CDR3 consists of 18 residues. The V and J ends lost 1 base and 2 bases, in that order; junction bases with no gene match: 6. The CDR3 is CASSLLGQGAFGNQPQHF. As DNA, the CDR3 is TGTGCCAGCAGTTTATTGGGACAGGGGGCGTTTGGCAATCAGCCCCAGCATTTT. Using reference TRBV28 and TRBJ1-5 for the parts outside the CDR3, the full variable domain is DVKVTQSSRYLVKRTGEKVFLECVQDMDHENMFWYRQDPGLGLRLIYFSYDVKMKEKGDIPEGYSVSREKKERFSLILESASTNQTSMYLCASSLLGQGAFGNQPQHFGDGTRLSIL.

V gene TRBV2 combines with J gene TRBJ1-1; D might be TRBD1 (5 bases). Germline-derived CDR1 and CDR2 are SNHLY and FYNNEI. Trimming removed 6 bases from V and 3 bases from J, with 17 bases in between. The CDR3 loop spans 15 amino acids. CDR3 amino acids: CASRNRRQTDTEAFF. The CDR3 DNA reads TGTGCCAGCAGGAACCGGAGACAGACGGACACTGAAGCTTTCTTT.

The V gene is TRBV2, the J gene TRBJ2-7; TRBD1 aligns across 8 bases. This CDR3 has 13 residues. The germline V gene has CDR1 SNHLY and CDR2 FYNNEI. The V gene end was trimmed by 5 bases and the J gene end by 2 bases; junction bases not matched to a gene: 2. The CDR3 spells CASSPDRAYEQYF. CDR3 in DNA: TGTGCCAGCAGTCCGGACAGGGCCTACGAGCAGTACTTC.

Only one count was recorded for this clone. This chain links TRBV30 with TRBJ1-4; D is ambiguous. Between the trimmed V and J ends, which lost 0 bases and 8 bases, there was a span of 13 bases. Per the germline V gene, CDR1 is GTSNPN and CDR2 is SVGIG (reference sequence). CDR3 size: 14 residues. The DNA of the CDR3 is TGTGCCTGGAGTGTAGCAGGCGTCAAGGAAAAACTGTTTTTT. This gives the protein CAWSVAGVKEKLFF.

J is TRBJ1-2 and V is TRBV5-5; unclear D gene. Trimming removed 0 bases from V and 4 bases from J, with 13 bases in between. CDR3 length: 15 amino acids. Germline assignment: CDR1 SGHKS and CDR2 YYEKEE (reference sequence). CDR3 DNA: TGTGCCAGCAGCTTGGGGGTCCATCGGGGCTATGGCTACACCTTC. Protein product: CASSLGVHRGYGYTF.

The rearrangement uses TRBV28 and TRBJ1-1; the match to TRBD1 covers 9 bases. This CDR3 has 16 residues. Germline V gene lookup returns CDR1 MDHEN and CDR2 SYDVKM. V was clipped by 4 bases and J by 7 bases; unmatched bases: 13. The DNA for the CDR3 is TGTGCCAGCAGTTCGACAGGGGGGATGCGATTCGTTGAAGCTTTCTTT. Translation: CASSSTGGMRFVEAFF.

The chain carries TRBV7-2 and TRBJ2-3; D perhaps matches TRBD1 (6 bases). Germline-derived CDR1 and CDR2 are SGHTA and FQGNSA. This CDR3 is 14 amino acids long. V lost 5 bases, J lost 2 bases, and 11 bases lay in between. CDR3: CASSLGHPTDTQYF. The CDR3 DNA reads TGTGCCAGCAGCCTGGGACATCCCACAGATACGCAGTATTTT.

The chain combines TRBV7-3 with TRBJ2-1, with 7 nucleotides matching TRBD2. Germline CDR1 is SGHTA and CDR2 is FQGTGA. The CDR3 loop spans 15 amino acids. V was clipped by 5 bases and J by 4 bases; unmatched bases: 8. In DNA, the CDR3 is TGTGCCAGCAGCACCCAGACCGGGGGGTACAATGAGCAGTTCTTC. It translates to CASSTQTGGYNEQFF.

In its sample, this clone was seen once. The chain recombines TRBV13 with TRBJ2-5; possibly TRBD2 for D (6 bases). The CDR3 has 11 amino acids. V lost 3 bases and J lost 7, with 6 bases in between. Germline V lookup: CDR1 PRHDT, CDR2 FYEKMQ (reference sequence). CDR3 loop: CASSLGGTQYF. As DNA, the CDR3 is TGTGCCAGCAGCTTGGGGGGGACCCAGTACTTC.

Only one count was recorded for this clone. The chain employs TRBV9 and TRBJ2-3; D call uncertain. The V gene's germline CDR1 is SGDLS and CDR2 YYNGEE. The V gene lost 0 bases and the J gene lost 0 bases, with 17 bases spanning the gap. The CDR3 totals 18 residues. The CDR3 sequence is CASSVGPAQHTSTDTQYF. CDR3 sequence (DNA): TGTGCCAGCAGCGTAGGGCCCGCACAGCATACTAGCACAGATACGCAGTATTTT.

The chain recombines TRBV6-1 with TRBJ2-3; possibly TRBD1 for D (6 bases). Germline V gene data show CDR1 as MNHNS and CDR2 as SASEGT. The V end lost 2 bases, the J end lost 9 bases, and 21 bases lay between the germline ends. This CDR3 contains 16 residues. DNA for the CDR3: TGTGCCAGCAGTGAAAGGACTGGCCGAGGGGGATTGACGCAGTATTTT. As protein: CASSERTGRGGLTQYF.

This clone was picked up a small number of times. This sequence joins TRBV27 and TRBJ2-1, with TRBD1 matching over 10 bases. The V gene end was trimmed by 5 bases and the J gene end by 5 bases; junction bases not matched to a gene: 9. This CDR3 is 16 amino acids long. Germline loops: CDR1 MNHEY, CDR2 SMNVEV (reference sequence). CDR3 residues: CASSDFRQGANNEQFF. The CDR3 DNA reads TGTGCCAGCAGTGATTTTAGACAGGGGGCAAACAATGAGCAGTTCTTC.

V is TRBV28 and J is TRBJ2-7, with 11 bases matching TRBD1. V shed 3 bases and J 2 bases; nucleotides not matched to a gene: 6. CDR1 and CDR2 (germline): MDHEN, SYDVKM. The CDR3 extends over 16 amino acids. CDR3 sequence reads: CASSFPRDRGTYEQYF. In DNA form, the CDR3 reads TGTGCCAGCAGTTTCCCTCGGGACAGGGGGACCTACGAGCAGTACTTC.

CDR3 nucleotides: TGTGCCAGCAGTGATCCTAACAGGGATCTAAATGGCTACACCTTC. Amino acids: CASSDPNRDLNGYTF. V and J are TRBV6-1 and TRBJ1-2, with D possibly matching TRBD1 (6 bases). This CDR3 contains 15 residues. CDR1 and CDR2 from the germline V gene are MNHNS and SASEGT. V lost 3 bases and J lost 6, with 17 bases in between.

The chain has TRBV5-4 and TRBJ2-6; TRBD1 agrees at 8 bases. With 0 bases clipped from V and 3 bases from J, the junction kept 2 bases outside the gene matches. Germline V gives CDR1 SGHNT, CDR2 YYREEE (reference sequence). This CDR3 contains 16 residues. The CDR3 loop reads CASSLAGGGGANVLTF. The CDR3 DNA sequence: TGTGCCAGCAGCTTGGCAGGGGGCGGTGGGGCCAACGTCCTGACTTTC. The variable domain in full, completed from reference TRBV5-4 and TRBJ2-6, reads ETGVTQSPTHLIKTRGQQVTLRCSSQSGHNTVSWYQQALGQGPQFIFQYYREEENGRGNFPPRFSGLQFPNYSSELNVNALELDDSALYLCASSLAGGGGANVLTFGAGSRLTVL.

This chain connects TRBV5-5 to TRBJ2-3, with D perhaps TRBD2 (5 bases). Germline-derived CDR1 and CDR2 are SGHKS and YYEKEE (reference sequence). Trimming removed 4 bases from V and 4 bases from J, with 16 bases in between. The CDR3 is made up of 15 amino acids. In DNA, the CDR3 is TGTGCCAGCAGCCACAATCGGGGTGTCCCAGATACGCAGTATTTT. Its translation is CASSHNRGVPDTQYF.

DNA for the CDR3: TGTGCCAGCAGTAAAGGGGTGGGGACAGGGACGTTCGAGCAGTACTTC. Protein: CASSKGVGTGTFEQYF. V and J are TRBV6-1 and TRBJ2-7; 9 nucleotides agree with TRBD1. CDR3 size: 16 residues. J lost 6 bases, V lost 5 bases, and 14 bases had no gene match. Germline V gene data show CDR1 as MNHNS and CDR2 as SASEGT.

This clone was found once. An end of the junction does not agree with germline; a read error may underlie this. This chain links TRBV4-2 with TRBJ2-1; 8 nucleotides line up with TRBD2. The CDR3 consists of 16 residues. Germline V gene lookup returns CDR1 LGHNA and CDR2 YNFKEQ. This CDR3 is CASSQGPTGGHNLHVF. CDR3 nucleotide sequence: TGTGCCAGCAGCCAAGGCCCCACGGGGGGGCATAATCTTCACGTCTTC.

This clone has only one observation. This chain connects TRBV5-1 to TRBJ2-2; TRBD2 matches at 10 bases. The germline V gene encodes CDR1 SGHRS and CDR2 YFSETQ. The CDR3 is 19 residues long. J gave up 4 bases and V 2 bases, and 14 bases lay outside the gene matches. The CDR3 loop is CASSFGSQLAGTTTGELFF. The CDR3 bases are TGCGCCAGCAGCTTCGGTTCCCAACTAGCGGGAACGACCACCGGGGAGCTGTTTTTT.

This rearrangement joins TRBV6-5 to TRBJ2-1, with 9 bases that match TRBD2. J was trimmed by 6 bases and V by 0 bases; bases with no gene match: 6. CDR3 length: 16 amino acids. Germline V gives CDR1 MNHEY, CDR2 SVGAGI. CDR3: CASSYSILAGLNEQFF. The CDR3 nucleotides read TGTGCCAGCAGTTACTCGATACTAGCGGGCCTCAATGAGCAGTTCTTC.

The J gene is TRBJ2-5, the V gene TRBV4-3; 8 bases are a match to TRBD2. The germline V gene has CDR1 LGHNA and CDR2 YSLEER. With V trimmed by 5 bases and J by 2 bases, 7 bases remained unmatched. The CDR3 consists of 15 residues. CDR3 nucleotides: TGCGCCAGCAGCATCACACCGGGAGGGCAAGAGACCCAGTACTTC. Translating it yields CASSITPGGQETQYF.

This clone was counted a single time. The rearrangement joins TRBV10-3 to TRBJ1-2; the match to TRBD1 covers 7 bases. The germline CDR1 and CDR2 sequences are ENHRY and SYGVKD. This CDR3 is built from 17 residues. J was trimmed by 4 bases and V by 3 bases; bases with no gene match: 14. The DNA for the CDR3 is TGTGCCATCAGTGACCCTTCTATATCTACAGGGGCCTATGGCTACACCTTC. Protein sequence: CAISDPSISTGAYGYTF.